The 9 T cell receptor beta chains presented below share a single source sample, sequenced in a study of Ad26.COV2.S vaccination and SARS-CoV-2 variants. Clones were sequenced by immunoSEQ multiplex PCR, and TCRdb holds only the in-frame ones, with some missing. This sample carries 300,000 to 400,000 clones, just over 85% of them seen once, and the ten largest clones take 1.5% to 2.5%. Treatment described: over 15 received Ad26.COV2.S at low or high dose, single or two shots; a few received placebo; per-sample allocation not given. Sample collection was performed on day 63 after the first vaccine or placebo injection. The input for sequencing was peripheral blood, taken in a trial of Ad26.COV2.S vaccine versus placebo. The source of these receptors is a person between 18 and 65 years old who received the Ad26.COV2.S COVID-19 vaccine or a placebo.

The gene calls are TRBV12-5 and TRBJ2-5; maybe TRBD1 (6 bases). V lost 5 bases and J 0 bases, leaving 13 bases between the germline ends. This CDR3 has 15 residues. Germline V gives CDR1 LGHNT, CDR2 FRNRAP. CDR3 nucleotide sequence: TGTGCTAGTGGTCCCGGGACATCGTACCAAGAGACCCAGTACTTC. This gives the protein CASGPGTSYQETQYF.

This clone was detected a few times. V and J are TRBV2 and TRBJ2-1; TRBD2 matches at 12 bases. With 3 bases clipped from V and 5 bases from J, the junction kept 2 bases outside the gene matches. The CDR3 consists of 15 residues. Per the germline V gene, CDR1 is SNHLY and CDR2 is FYNNEI. CDR3 DNA sequence: TGTGCCAGCAGTGAGTGGACTAGCGGGAACAATGAGCAGTTCTTC. Protein product: CASSEWTSGNNEQFF. The full variable domain, in which reference TRBV2 and TRBJ2-1 provide the parts outside the CDR3, is EPEVTQTPSHQVTQMGQEVILRCVPISNHLYFYWYRQILGQKVEFLVSFYNNEISEKSEIFDDQFSVERPDGSNFTLKIRSTKLEDSAMYFCASSEWTSGNNEQFFGPGTRLTVL.

The chain employs TRBV5-6 and TRBJ1-2, with TRBD1 matching 12 bases. The CDR3 totals 15 residues. Germline CDR1 is SGHDT and CDR2 is YYEEEE. V lost 4 bases, J lost 8 bases, and 9 bases stayed unmatched. CDR3 nucleotide sequence: TGTGCCAGCAGCGGCTTGGGACAGGGGGCGGGCGGCTACACCTTC. Translating gives CASSGLGQGAGGYTF.

The chain has TRBV5-1 and TRBJ1-2, with 7 bases matching TRBD1. CDR1 is SGHRS and CDR2 is YFSETQ in the germline V gene. This CDR3 is built from 16 residues. V was pared by 4 bases and J by 0 bases, with 9 bases of the junction left unmatched. The CDR3 is CASSPGGTAANYGYTF. CDR3 DNA: TGCGCCAGCAGCCCCGGGGGGACAGCTGCTAACTATGGCTACACCTTC.

This chain uses TRBV3-1 (or the pseudogene TRBV3-2) with TRBJ1-2; D is uncertain. V was pared by 2 bases and J by 7 bases, with 11 bases between. CDR1 is LGHDT and CDR2 is YNNKEL in the germline V gene (reference sequence). CDR3 size: 13 residues. CDR3 sequence: CASSQYRGSGYTF. The DNA of the CDR3 is TGTGCCAGCAGCCAATATCGTGGTTCTGGCTACACCTTC.

The CDR3 sequence: CASGPSMGGASTEAFF. The CDR3 nucleotides are TGTGCTAGTGGTCCGTCTATGGGGGGCGCGAGCACTGAAGCTTTCTTT. The chain links TRBV12-5 to TRBJ1-1; a possible D gene is TRBD1 (6 bases). Germline loops: CDR1 LGHNT, CDR2 FRNRAP. The germline V and J ends were trimmed by 5 bases and 4 bases, with 20 bases remaining between them. CDR3 length: 16 amino acids.

This clone was recorded a few times. This chain connects TRBV11-2 to TRBJ1-6; possible D gene TRBD1, 5 bases. Trimming removed 1 base from V and 3 bases from J, with 10 bases in between. From germline, CDR1 is SGHAT and CDR2 FQNNGV. CDR3 length: 16 residues. The CDR3 nucleotides read TGTGCCAGCAGCTTAGCCCAGGGATTCTATAATTCACCCCTCCACTTT. Encoded protein: CASSLAQGFYNSPLHF.

The V call is TRBV3-1 (or the pseudogene TRBV3-2), the J call TRBJ2-7; D is possibly TRBD2 (6 bases). Germline CDR1 LGHDT, CDR2 YNNKEL (reference sequence). The CDR3 has 18 amino acids. Trimming removed 0 bases at V and 11 bases at J, with 29 bases between. CDR3 DNA: TGTGCCAGCAGCCAAGAAACGGGAGATAGGAGACAGAAGGCCGGGAAGTACTTC. Residues: CASSQETGDRRQKAGKYF.

The chain employs TRBV21-1 and TRBJ2-5; the table names TRBD2, a call not compared with the DNA. TRBV21-1 is noted as a pseudogene. This CDR3 comprises 16 residues. The CDR3 region has the DNA TGTGCCAGCAGCAAAGGGCGGGGGGGCAGTGAAGAGACCCAGTACTTC. Its translation is CASSKGRGGSEETQYF.